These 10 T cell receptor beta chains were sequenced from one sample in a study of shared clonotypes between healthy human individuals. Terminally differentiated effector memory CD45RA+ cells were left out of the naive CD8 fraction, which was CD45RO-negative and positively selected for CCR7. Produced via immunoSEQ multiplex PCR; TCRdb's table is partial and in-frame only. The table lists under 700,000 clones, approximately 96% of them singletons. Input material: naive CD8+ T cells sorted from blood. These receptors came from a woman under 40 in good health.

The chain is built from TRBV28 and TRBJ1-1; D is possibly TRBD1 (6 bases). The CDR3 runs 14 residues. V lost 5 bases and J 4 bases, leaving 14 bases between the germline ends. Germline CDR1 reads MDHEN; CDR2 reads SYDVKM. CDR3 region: CASSPTTGSTEAFF. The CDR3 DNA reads TGTGCCAGCAGTCCTACTACAGGGAGCACTGAAGCTTTCTTT.

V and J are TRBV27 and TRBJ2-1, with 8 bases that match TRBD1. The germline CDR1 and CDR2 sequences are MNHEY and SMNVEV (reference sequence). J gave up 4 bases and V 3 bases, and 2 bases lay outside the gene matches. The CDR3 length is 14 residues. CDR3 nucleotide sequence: TGTGCCAGCAGTTTCGACAGGGGTTACAATGAGCAGTTCTTC. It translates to CASSFDRGYNEQFF.

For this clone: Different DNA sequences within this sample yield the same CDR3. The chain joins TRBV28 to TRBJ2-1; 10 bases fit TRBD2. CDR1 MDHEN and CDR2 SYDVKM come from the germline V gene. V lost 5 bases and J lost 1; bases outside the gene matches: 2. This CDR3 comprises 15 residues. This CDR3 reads CASSLLAGSYNEQFF. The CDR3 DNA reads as TGTGCCAGCAGTCTACTAGCGGGATCCTACAATGAGCAGTTCTTC.

DNA for the CDR3: TGTGCCAGCAGTCCACAGGGGACTCAACTTGAAGCTTTCTTT. Translated: CASSPQGTQLEAFF. This chain uses TRBV6-5 with TRBJ1-1; TRBD1 matches at 7 bases. The CDR3 runs 14 residues. Germline CDR1 is MNHEY and CDR2 is SVGAGI. V was clipped by 5 bases and J by 7 bases; unmatched bases: 10.

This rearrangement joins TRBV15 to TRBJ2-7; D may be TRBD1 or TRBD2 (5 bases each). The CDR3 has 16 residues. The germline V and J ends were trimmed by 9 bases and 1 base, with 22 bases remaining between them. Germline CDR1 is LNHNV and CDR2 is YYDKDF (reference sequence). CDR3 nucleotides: TGTGCCACTACCCCCAGTGGGGGAAGAGGGTCCTACGAGCAGTACTTC. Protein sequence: CATTPSGGRGSYEQYF.

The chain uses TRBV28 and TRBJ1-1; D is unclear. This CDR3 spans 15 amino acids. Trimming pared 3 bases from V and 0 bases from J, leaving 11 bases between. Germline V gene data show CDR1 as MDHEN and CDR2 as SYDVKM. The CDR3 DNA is TGTGCCAGCAGTTTGATCCGGGATCTGAACACTGAAGCTTTCTTT. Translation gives CASSLIRDLNTEAFF.

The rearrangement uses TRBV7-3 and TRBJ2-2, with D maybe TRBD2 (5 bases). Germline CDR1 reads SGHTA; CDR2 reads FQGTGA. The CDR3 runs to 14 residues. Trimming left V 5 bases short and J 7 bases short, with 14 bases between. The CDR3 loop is CASSPPDYDGELFF. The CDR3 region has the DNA TGTGCCAGCAGCCCCCCCGACTATGACGGGGAGCTGTTTTTT. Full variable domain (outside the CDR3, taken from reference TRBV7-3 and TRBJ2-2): GAGVSQTPSNKVTEKGKYVELRCDPISGHTALYWYRQSLGQGPEFLIYFQGTGAADDSGLPNDRFFAVRPEGSVSTLKIQRTERGDSAVYLCASSPPDYDGELFFGEGSRLTVL.

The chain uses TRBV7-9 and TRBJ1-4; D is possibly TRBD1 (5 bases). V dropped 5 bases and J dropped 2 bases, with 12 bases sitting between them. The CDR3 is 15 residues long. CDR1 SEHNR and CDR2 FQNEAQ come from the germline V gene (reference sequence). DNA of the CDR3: TGTGCCAGCAGCACAAATGAGGGGACTAATGAAAAACTGTTTTTT. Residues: CASSTNEGTNEKLFF.

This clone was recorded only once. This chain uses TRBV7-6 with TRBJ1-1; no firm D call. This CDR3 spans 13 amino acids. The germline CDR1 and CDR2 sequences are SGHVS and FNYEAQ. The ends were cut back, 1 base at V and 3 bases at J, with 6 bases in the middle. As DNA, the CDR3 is TGTGCCAGCAGCTTAGGAGGAGACACTGAAGCTTTCTTT. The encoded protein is CASSLGGDTEAFF.

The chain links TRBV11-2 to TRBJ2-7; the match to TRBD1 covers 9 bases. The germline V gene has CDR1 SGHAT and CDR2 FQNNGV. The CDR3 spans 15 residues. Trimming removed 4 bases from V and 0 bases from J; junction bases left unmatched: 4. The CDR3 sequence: CASSWTGATSYEQYF. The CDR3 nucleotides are TGTGCCAGCAGCTGGACAGGGGCGACCTCCTACGAGCAGTACTTC.